This T cell receptor (beta chain) was captured by sequencing in a study of blood T cell repertoires in COVID-19. This study enrolled people aged 18 to 89 from approximately 24 US geographic areas. This CDR3 spans 16 amino acids. The germline V gene encodes CDR1 SGDLS and CDR2 YYNGEE. Trimming cost V 3 bases and J 5 bases; bases outside gene matches: 7. Under the authors' procedure: Reference gene primers were amplified, and this amplification served to estimate nucleated cell counts. Generated by immunoSEQ multiplex PCR, the TCRdb table keeps only in-frame clones and is missing some. The V and J calls and clone size were taken over from that table, and D and trimming were inferred from the DNA. The data show under 300,000 clones, approximately 90% seen once.

Sequenced material: PBMCs or T cells enriched from blood (not recorded which). J is TRBJ2-2 and V is TRBV9, with 10 bases matching TRBD1. The TCR was taken from a woman under 30 who had recovered from COVID-19. CDR3 sequence reads: CASSASDRGRTGELFF. In DNA, the CDR3 is TGTGCCAGCAGCGCCTCCGACAGGGGGCGGACCGGGGAGCTGTTTTTT.